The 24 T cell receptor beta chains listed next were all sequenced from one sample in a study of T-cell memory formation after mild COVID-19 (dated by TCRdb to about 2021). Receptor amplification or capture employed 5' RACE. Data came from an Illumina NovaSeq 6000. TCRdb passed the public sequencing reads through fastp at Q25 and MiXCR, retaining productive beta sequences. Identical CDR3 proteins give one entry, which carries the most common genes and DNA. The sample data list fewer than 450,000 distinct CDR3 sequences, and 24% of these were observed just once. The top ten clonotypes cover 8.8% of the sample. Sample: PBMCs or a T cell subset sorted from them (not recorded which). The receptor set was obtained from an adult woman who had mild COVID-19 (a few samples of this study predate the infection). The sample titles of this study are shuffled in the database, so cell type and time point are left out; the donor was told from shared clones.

DNA of the CDR3: TGTGCCAGCAGTACCGGGACCTCCCTGGTGGAGGCCCAGTACTTC. Protein product: CASSTGTSLVEAQYF. This chain uses TRBV12-3 or TRBV12-4 with TRBJ2-5; the D call may be TRBD1 or TRBD2 (5 bases each). The CDR3 is 15 residues long. Trimming took off 5 bases at V and 9 bases at J, with 22 bases between the two ends.

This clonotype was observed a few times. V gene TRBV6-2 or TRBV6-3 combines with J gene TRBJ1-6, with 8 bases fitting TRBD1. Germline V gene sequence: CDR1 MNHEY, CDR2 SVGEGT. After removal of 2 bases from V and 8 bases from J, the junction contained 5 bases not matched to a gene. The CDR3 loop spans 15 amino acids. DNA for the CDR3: TGTGCCAGCAGTTACGGCAGGGGGCGAGATTCACCCCTCCACTTT. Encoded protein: CASSYGRGRDSPLHF.

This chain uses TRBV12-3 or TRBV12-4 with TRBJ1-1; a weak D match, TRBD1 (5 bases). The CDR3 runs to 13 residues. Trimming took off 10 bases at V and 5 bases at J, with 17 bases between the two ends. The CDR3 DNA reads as TGTGCCACCAGAATGGCCGGGGGGACTGAAGCTTTCTTT. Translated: CATRMAGGTEAFF.

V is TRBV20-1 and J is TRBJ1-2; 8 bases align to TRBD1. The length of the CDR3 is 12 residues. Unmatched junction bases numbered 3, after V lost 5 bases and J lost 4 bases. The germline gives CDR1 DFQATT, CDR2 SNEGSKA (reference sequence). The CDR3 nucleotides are TGCAGTGCTGACAGGGGATCCTATGGCTACACCTTC. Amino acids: CSADRGSYGYTF.

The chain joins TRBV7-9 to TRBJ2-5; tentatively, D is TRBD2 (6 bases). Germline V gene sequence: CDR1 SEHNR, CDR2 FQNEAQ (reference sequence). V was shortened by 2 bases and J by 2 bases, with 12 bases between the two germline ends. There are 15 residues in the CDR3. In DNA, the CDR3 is TGTGCCAGCAGCTTAACCGTAGGGACTCAAGAGACCCAGTACTTC. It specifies CASSLTVGTQETQYF.

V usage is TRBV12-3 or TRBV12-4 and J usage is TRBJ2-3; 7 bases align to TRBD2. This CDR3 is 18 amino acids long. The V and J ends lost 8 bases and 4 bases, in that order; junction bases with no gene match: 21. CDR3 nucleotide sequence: TGTGCCAGCGGGGACCGGGACCCCACGAGACTAGCACCAGATACGCAGTATTTT. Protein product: CASGDRDPTRLAPDTQYF.

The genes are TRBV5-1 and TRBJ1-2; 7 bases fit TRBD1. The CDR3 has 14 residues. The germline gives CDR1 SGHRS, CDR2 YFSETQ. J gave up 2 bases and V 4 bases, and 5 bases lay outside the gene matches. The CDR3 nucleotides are TGCGCCAGCAGCGGGGAGACAGGGAACTATGGCTACACCTTC. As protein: CASSGETGNYGYTF.

The CDR3 DNA is TGCGCCAGCAGCCCCGGGCCATCAACAAATGAGCAGTTCTTC. Its protein product is CASSPGPSTNEQFF. The J gene is TRBJ2-1, the V gene TRBV5-1; no firm D call. V lost 4 bases, J lost 7 bases, and 15 bases lay in between. CDR1 and CDR2 from the germline V gene are SGHRS and YFSETQ. This CDR3 region has 14 residues.

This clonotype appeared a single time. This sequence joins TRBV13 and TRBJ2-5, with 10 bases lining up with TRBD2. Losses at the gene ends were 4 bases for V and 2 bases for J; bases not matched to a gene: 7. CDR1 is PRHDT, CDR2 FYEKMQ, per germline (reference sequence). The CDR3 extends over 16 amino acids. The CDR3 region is CASSSERGGLQETQYF. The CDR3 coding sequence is TGTGCCAGCAGCTCGGAGCGGGGGGGCCTGCAAGAGACCCAGTACTTC.

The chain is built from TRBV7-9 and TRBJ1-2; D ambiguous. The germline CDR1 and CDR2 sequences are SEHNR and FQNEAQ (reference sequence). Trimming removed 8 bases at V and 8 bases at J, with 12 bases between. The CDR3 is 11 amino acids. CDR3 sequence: CASSQREGYTF. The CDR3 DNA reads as TGTGCCAGCTCGCAAAGGGAGGGCTACACCTTC.

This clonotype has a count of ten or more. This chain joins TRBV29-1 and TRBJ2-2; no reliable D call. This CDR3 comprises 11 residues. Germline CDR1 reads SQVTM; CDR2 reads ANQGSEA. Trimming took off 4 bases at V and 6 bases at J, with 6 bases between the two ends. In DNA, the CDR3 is TGCAGCGTTGCCGGATCCGGGGAGCTGTTTTTT. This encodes CSVAGSGELFF.

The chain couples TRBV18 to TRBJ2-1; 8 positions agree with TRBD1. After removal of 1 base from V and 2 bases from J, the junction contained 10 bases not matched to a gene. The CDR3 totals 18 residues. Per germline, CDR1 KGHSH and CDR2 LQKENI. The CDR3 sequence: CASSPLLGQGSTYNEQFF. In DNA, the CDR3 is TGTGCCAGCTCACCACTGCTCGGACAGGGAAGTACCTACAATGAGCAGTTCTTC. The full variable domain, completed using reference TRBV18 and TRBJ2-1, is NAGVMQNPRHLVRRRGQEARLRCSPMKGHSHVYWYRQLPEEGLKFMVYLQKENIIDESGMPKERFSAEFPKEGPSILRIQQVVRGDSAAYFCASSPLLGQGSTYNEQFFGPGTRLTVL.

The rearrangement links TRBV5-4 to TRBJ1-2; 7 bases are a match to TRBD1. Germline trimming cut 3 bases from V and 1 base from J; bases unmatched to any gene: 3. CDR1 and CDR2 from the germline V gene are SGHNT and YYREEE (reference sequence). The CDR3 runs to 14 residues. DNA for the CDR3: TGTGCCAGCAGCTCCGGGACAGTTAACTATGGCTACACCTTC. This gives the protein CASSSGTVNYGYTF. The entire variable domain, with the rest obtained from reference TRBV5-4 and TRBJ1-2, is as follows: ETGVTQSPTHLIKTRGQQVTLRCSSQSGHNTVSWYQQALGQGPQFIFQYYREEENGRGNFPPRFSGLQFPNYSSELNVNALELDDSALYLCASSSGTVNYGYTFGSGTRLTVV.

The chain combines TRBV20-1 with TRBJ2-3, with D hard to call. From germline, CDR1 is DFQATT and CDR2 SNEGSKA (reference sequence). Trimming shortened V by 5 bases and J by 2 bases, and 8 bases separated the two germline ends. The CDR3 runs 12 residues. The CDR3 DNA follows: TGCAGTGCTGAGGTCGACACAGATACGCAGTATTTT. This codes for CSAEVDTDTQYF.

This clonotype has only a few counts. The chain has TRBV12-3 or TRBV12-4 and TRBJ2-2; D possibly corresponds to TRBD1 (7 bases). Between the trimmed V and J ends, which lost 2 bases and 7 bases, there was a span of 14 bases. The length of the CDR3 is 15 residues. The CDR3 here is CASSLQGGMDGELFF. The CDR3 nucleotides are TGTGCCAGCAGTTTACAGGGGGGTATGGACGGGGAGCTGTTTTTT.

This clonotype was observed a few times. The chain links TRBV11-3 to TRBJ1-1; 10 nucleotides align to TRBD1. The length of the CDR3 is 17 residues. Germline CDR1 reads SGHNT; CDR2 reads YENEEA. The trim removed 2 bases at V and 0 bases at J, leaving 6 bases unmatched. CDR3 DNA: TGTGCCAGCAGCTTACGGTCGACAGGGGGCTTGAACACTGAAGCTTTCTTT. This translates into CASSLRSTGGLNTEAFF.

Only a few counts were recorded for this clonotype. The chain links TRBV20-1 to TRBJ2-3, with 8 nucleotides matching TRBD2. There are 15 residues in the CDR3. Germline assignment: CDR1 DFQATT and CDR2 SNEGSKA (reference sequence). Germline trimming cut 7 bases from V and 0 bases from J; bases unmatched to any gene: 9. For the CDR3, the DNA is TGCAGTGGGACCCCTCAGCGGGGGAGCACAGATACGCAGTATTTT. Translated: CSGTPQRGSTDTQYF.

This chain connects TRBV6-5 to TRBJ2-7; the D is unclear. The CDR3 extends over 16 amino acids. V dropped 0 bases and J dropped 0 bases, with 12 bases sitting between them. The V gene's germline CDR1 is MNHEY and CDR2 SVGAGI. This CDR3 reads CASSYSTLRSSYEQYF. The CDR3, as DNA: TGTGCCAGCAGTTACTCGACTCTCAGAAGCTCCTACGAGCAGTACTTC.

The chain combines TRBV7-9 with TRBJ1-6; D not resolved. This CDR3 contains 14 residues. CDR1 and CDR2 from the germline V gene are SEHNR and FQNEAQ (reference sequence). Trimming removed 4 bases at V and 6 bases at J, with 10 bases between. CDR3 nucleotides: TGTGCCAGCAGCTCCCGCTCCGGTAATTCACCCCTCCACTTT. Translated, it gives CASSSRSGNSPLHF.

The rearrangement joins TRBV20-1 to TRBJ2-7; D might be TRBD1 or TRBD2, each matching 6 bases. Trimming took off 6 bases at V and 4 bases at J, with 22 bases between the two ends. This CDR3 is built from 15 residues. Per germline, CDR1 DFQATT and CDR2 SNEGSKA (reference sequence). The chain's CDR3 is CSAPDGGEPSYEQYF. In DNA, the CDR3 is TGCAGTGCCCCGGACGGGGGCGAACCCTCGTACGAGCAGTACTTC.

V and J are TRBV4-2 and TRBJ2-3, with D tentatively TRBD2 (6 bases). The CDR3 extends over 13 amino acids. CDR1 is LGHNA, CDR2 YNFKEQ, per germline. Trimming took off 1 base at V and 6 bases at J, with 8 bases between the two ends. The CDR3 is CASSQASGDTQYF. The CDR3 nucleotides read TGTGCCAGCAGCCAAGCCAGCGGGGATACGCAGTATTTT.

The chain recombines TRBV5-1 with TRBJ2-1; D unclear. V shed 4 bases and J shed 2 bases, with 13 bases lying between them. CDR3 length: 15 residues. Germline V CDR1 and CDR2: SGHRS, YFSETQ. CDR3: CASSTSTGTYNEQFF. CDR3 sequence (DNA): TGCGCCAGCAGCACCTCGACCGGAACCTACAATGAGCAGTTCTTC. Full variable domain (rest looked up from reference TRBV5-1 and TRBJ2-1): KAGVTQTPRYLIKTRGQQVTLSCSPISGHRSVSWYQQTPGQGLQFLFEYFSETQRNKGNFPGRFSGRQFSNSRSEMNVSTLELGDSALYLCASSTSTGTYNEQFFGPGTRLTVL.

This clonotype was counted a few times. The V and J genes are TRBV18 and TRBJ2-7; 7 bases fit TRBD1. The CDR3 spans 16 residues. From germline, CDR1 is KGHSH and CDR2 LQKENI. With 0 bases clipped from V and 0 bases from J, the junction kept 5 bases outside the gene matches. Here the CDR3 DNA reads TGTGCCAGCTCACCACCCTCACAGGGGATCTCCTACGAGCAGTACTTC. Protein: CASSPPSQGISYEQYF.

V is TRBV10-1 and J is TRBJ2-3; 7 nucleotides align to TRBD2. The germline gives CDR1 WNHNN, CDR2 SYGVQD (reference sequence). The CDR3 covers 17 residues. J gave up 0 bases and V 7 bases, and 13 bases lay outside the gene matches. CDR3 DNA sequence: TGCGCCAGCACCCGGCGGTACCATAGCGGGAGCACAGATACGCAGTATTTT. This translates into CASTRRYHSGSTDTQYF.